One T cell receptor beta chain is described in this entry. Per germline, CDR1 MNHEY and CDR2 SMNVEV (reference sequence). There are 13 residues in the CDR3. V shed 5 bases, J shed 8 bases, and the junction held 6 bases outside the gene matches. The data were taken from a study of blood T cell repertoires in COVID-19. Study-level background: PBMCs, B-cell-depleted T cells, or T cells were the source of the cDNA or gDNA that made up the material.

TCRdb keeps only in-frame clones here, not all; method: immunoSEQ multiplex PCR. The sample comprises 300,000 to 400,000 clones, 70% to 90% of which are singletons, and around 0.91% rests with the top ten. This chain joins TRBV27 and TRBJ1-1, with 9 nucleotides matching TRBD1. This sequence originates from a woman aged 30 to 39 with acute COVID-19. Material for sequencing was PBMCs or T cells enriched from blood (not recorded which). CDR3 coding DNA: TGTGCCAGCAGTCAATATACAGGGGGCGAAGCTTTCTTT. This gives the protein CASSQYTGGEAFF.